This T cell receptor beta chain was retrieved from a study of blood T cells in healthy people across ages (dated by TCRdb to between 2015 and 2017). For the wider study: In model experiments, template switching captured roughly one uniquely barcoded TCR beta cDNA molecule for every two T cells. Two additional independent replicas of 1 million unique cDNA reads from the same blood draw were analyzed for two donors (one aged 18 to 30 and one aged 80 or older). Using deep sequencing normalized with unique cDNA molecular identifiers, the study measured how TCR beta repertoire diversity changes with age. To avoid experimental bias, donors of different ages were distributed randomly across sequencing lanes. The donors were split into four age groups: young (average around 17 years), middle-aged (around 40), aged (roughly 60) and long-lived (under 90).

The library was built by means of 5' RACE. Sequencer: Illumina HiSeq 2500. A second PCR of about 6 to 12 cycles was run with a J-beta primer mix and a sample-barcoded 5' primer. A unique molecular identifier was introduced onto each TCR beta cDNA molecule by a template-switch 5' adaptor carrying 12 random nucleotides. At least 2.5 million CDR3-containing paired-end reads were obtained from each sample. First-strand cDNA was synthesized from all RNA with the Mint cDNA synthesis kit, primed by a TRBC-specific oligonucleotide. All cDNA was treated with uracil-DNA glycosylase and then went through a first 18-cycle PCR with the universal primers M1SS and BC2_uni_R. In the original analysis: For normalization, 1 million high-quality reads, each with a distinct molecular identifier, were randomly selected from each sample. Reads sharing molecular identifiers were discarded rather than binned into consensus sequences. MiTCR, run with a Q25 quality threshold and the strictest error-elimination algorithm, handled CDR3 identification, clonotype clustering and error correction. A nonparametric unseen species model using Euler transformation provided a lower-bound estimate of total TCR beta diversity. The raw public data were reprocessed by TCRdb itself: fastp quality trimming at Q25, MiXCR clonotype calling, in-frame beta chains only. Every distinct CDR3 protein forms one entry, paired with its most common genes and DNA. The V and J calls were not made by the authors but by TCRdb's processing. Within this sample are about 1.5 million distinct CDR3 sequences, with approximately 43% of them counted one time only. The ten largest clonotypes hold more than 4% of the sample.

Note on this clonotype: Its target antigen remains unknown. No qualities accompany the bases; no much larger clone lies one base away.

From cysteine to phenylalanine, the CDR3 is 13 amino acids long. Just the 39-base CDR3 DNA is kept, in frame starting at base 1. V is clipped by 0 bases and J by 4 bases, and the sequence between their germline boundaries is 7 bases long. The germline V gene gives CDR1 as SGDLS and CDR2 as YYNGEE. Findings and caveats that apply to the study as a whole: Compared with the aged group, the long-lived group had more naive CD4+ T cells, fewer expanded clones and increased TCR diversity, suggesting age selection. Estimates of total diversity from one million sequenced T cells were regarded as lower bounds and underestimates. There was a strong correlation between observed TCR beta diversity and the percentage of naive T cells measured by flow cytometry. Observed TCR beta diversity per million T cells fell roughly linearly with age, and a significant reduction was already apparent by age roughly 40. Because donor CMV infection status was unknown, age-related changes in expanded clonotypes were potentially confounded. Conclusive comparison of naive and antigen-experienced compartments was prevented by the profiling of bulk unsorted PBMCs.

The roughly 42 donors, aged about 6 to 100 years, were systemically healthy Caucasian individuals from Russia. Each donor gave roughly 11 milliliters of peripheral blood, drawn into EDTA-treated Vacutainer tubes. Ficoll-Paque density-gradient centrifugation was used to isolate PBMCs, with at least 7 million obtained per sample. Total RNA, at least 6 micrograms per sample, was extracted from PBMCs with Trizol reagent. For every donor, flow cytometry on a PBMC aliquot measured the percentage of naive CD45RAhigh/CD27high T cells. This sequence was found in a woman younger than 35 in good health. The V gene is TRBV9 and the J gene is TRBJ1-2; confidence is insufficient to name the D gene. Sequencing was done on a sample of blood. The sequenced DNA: TGTGCCAGCAGCGTAGGATCGGGCTATGGCTACACCTTC. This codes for CASSVGSGYGYTF.